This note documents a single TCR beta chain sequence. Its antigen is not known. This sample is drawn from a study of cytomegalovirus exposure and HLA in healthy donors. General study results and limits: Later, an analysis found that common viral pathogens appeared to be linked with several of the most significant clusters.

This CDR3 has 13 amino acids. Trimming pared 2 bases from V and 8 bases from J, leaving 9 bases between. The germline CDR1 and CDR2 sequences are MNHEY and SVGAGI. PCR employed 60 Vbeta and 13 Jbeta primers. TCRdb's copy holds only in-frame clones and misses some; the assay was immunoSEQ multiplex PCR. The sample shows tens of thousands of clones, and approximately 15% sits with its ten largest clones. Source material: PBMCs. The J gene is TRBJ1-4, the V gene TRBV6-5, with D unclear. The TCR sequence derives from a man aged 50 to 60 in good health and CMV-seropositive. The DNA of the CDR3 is TGTGCCAGCAGTTACAGGGAGCGAGAAAAACTGTTTTTT. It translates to CASSYREREKLFF.